This TCR beta chain was profiled in a study of blood T cell repertoires in COVID-19. This CDR3 is 15 amino acids long. V was clipped by 5 bases and J by 0 bases, with 13 bases between them. Germline V gives CDR1 MNHEY, CDR2 SMNVEV (reference sequence). The method was immunoSEQ multiplex PCR; TCRdb's version includes in-frame clones alone and lacks a portion of them. The table lists 85,000 or so clones, 81% of them singletons. The TCR sequence derives from an elderly man with acute or convalescent COVID-19. The sample comprised peripheral blood. The rearrangement links TRBV27 to TRBJ1-1; D is unclear. The CDR3 DNA reads as TGTGCCAGCAGTCGTGACGGACTCTTGAACACTGAAGCTTTCTTT. It codes for CASSRDGLLNTEAFF.